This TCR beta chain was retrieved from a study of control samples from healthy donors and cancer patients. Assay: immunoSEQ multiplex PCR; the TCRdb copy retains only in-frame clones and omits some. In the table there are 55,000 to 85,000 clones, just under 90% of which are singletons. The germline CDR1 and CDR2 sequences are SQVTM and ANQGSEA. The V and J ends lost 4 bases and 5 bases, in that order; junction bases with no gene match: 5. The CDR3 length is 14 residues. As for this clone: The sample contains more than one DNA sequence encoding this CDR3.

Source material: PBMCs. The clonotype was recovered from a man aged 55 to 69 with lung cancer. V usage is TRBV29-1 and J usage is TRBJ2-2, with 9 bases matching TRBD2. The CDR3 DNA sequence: TGCAGCGTTGTTGCGGGGGGGCGGACCGGGGAGCTGTTTTTT. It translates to CSVVAGGRTGELFF.